Given below is one TCR beta chain in context. The antigen is not known. This sample stems from a study of CD4 T cells in relation to SARS-CoV-2 and coronaviruses. General study findings and limits: Crossreactive clones expanded significantly less to SARS-CoV-2 than monoreactive clones. Each donor contributed either pre-pandemic or post-infection samples, not both.

Generated by immunoSEQ multiplex PCR, the TCRdb table keeps only in-frame clones and is missing some. Of some 40,000 clones listed, about four fifths are singletons. Unmatched junction bases numbered 9, after V lost 5 bases and J lost 2 bases. The CDR3 spans 16 residues. Germline V gene data show CDR1 as SGHRS and CDR2 as YFSETQ. For around ten days, 85,000 to 100,000 sorted CD4+ cells grew with T cell-depleted PBMCs and CEF. The origin of this receptor is an adult with COVID-19. The J gene is TRBJ2-3, the V gene TRBV5-1; TRBD2 agrees at 9 bases. What was sequenced was naive CD4+ T cells from PBMCs, cultured in vitro. Subset indicated: naive CD4+ T cells isolated by negative enrichment. CDR3 sequence: CASRRRTSANTDTQYF. DNA of the CDR3: TGCGCCAGCAGACGGCGGACTAGCGCTAACACAGATACGCAGTATTTT.